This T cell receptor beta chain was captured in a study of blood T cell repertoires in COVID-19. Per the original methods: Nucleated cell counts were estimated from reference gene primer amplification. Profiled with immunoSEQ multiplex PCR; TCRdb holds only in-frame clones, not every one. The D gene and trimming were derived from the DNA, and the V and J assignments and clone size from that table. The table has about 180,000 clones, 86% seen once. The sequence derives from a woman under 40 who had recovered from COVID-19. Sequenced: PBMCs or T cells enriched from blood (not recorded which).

CDR3 DNA sequence: TGTGCCAGCAACCCCGGACAGGGAAACGAGCAGTACTTC. Protein: CASNPGQGNEQYF. V and J are TRBV6-6 and TRBJ2-7, with TRBD1 matching over 8 bases. There are 13 residues in the CDR3. Per the germline V gene, CDR1 is MNHNY and CDR2 is SVGAGI (reference sequence). After removal of 7 bases from V and 5 bases from J, the junction contained 7 bases not matched to a gene.